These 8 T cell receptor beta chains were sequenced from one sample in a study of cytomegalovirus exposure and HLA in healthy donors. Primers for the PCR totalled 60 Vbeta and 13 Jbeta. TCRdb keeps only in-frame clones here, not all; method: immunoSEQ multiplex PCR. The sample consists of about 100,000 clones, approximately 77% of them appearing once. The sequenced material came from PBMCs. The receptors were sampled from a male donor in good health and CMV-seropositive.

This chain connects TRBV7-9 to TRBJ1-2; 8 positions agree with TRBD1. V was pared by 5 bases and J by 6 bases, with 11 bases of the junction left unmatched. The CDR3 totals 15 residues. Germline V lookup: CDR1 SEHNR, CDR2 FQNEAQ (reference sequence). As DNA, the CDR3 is TGTGCCAGCAGCGCAAGGACCCAGGGGGCTGATGGCTACACCTTC. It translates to CASSARTQGADGYTF.

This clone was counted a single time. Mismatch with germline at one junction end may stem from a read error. The CDR3 region is CANSTGTLMNTEAFF. CDR3 coding DNA: TGCGCCAACAGCACCGGGACTTTAATGAACACTGAAGCTTTCTTT. V is TRBV5-1 and J is TRBJ1-1, with D possibly being TRBD1 (5 bases). This CDR3 contains 15 residues. The germline V gene encodes CDR1 SGHRS and CDR2 YFSETQ.

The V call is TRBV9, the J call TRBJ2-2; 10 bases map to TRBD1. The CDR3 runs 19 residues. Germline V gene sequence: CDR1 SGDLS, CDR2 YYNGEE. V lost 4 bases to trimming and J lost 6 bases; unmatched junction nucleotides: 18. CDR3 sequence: CASSRRRDRGGGRAGELFF. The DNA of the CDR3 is TGTGCCAGCAGCCGCCGAAGGGACAGGGGTGGGGGTAGGGCCGGGGAGCTGTTTTTT.

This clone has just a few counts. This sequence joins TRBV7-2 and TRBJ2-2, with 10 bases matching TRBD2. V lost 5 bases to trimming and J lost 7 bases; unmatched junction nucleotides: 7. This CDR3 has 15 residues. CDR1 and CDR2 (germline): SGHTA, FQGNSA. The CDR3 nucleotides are TGTGCCAGCAGCGAACTAGCGGGGCTGGTCGGGGAGCTGTTTTTT. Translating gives CASSELAGLVGELFF.

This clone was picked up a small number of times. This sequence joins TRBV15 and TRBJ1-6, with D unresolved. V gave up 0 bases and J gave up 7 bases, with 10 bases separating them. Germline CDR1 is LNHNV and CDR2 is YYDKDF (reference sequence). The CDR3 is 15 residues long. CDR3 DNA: TGTGCCACCAGCAGAGATAGAGGGTCGAATTCACCCCTCCACTTT. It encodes CATSRDRGSNSPLHF.

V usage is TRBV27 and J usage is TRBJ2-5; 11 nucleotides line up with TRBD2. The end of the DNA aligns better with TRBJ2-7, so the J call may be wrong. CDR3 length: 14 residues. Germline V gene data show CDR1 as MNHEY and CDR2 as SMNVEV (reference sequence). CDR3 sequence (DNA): TGTGCCAGCAGTCTTAGCGGGAGGGCCTACGAGCAGTACTTC. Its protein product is CASSLSGRAYEQYF.

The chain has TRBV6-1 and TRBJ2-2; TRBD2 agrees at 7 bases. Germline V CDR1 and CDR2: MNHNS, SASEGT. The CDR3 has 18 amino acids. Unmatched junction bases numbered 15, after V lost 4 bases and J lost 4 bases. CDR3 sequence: CASSGSGTKFSGTGELFF. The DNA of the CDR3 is TGTGCCAGCAGTGGGTCCGGGACTAAGTTTTCGGGCACCGGGGAGCTGTTTTTT.

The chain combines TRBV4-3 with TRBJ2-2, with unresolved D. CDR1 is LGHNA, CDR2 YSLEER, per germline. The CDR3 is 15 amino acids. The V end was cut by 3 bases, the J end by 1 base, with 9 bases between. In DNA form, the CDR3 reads TGCGCCAGCAGCCAGGTCCCCAGGAACACCGGGGAGCTGTTTTTT. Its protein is CASSQVPRNTGELFF.